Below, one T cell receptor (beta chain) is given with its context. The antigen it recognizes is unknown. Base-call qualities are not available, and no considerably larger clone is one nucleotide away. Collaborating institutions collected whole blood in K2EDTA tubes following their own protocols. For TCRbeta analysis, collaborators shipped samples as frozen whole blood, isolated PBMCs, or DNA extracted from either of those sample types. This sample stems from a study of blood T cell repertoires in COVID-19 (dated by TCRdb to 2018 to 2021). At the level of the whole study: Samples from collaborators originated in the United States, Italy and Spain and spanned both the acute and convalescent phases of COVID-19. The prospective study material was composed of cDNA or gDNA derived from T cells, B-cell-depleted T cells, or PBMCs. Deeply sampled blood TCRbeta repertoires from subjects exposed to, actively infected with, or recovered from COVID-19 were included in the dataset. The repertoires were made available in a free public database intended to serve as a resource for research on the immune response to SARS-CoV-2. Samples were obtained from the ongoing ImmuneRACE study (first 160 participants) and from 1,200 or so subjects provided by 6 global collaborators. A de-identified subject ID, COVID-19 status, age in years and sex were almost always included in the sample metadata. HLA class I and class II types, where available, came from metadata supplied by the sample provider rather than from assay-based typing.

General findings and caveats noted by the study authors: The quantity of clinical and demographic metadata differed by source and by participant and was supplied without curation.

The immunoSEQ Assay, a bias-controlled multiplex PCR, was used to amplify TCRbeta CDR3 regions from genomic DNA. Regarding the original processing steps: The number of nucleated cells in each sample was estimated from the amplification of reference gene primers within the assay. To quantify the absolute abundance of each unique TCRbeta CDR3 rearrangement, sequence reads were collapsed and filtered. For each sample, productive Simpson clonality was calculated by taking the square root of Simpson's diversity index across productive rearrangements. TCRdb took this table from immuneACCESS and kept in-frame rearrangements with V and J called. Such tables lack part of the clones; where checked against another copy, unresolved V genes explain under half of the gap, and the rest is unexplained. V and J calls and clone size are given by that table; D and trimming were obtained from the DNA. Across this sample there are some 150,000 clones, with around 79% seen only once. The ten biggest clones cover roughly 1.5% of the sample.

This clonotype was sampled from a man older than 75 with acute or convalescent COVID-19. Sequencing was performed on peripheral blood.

The CDR3 region has the sequence CASSLRTGYEQYF. The DNA reads TGCGCCAGCAGCCTTCGGACAGGGTACGAGCAGTACTTC. In this chain, TRBV5-1 is recombined with TRBJ2-7, and 8 junctional nucleotides match TRBD1. The CDR3 measures 13 amino acids from cysteine to phenylalanine. The sequence is cut down to CDR3 DNA, 39 bases in frame from base 1. V is trimmed back by 4 bases and J by 4 bases, and the junction contains 4 bases that no gene match accounts for. CDR1 and CDR2 are drawn from the germline V gene: SGHRS, YFSETQ.